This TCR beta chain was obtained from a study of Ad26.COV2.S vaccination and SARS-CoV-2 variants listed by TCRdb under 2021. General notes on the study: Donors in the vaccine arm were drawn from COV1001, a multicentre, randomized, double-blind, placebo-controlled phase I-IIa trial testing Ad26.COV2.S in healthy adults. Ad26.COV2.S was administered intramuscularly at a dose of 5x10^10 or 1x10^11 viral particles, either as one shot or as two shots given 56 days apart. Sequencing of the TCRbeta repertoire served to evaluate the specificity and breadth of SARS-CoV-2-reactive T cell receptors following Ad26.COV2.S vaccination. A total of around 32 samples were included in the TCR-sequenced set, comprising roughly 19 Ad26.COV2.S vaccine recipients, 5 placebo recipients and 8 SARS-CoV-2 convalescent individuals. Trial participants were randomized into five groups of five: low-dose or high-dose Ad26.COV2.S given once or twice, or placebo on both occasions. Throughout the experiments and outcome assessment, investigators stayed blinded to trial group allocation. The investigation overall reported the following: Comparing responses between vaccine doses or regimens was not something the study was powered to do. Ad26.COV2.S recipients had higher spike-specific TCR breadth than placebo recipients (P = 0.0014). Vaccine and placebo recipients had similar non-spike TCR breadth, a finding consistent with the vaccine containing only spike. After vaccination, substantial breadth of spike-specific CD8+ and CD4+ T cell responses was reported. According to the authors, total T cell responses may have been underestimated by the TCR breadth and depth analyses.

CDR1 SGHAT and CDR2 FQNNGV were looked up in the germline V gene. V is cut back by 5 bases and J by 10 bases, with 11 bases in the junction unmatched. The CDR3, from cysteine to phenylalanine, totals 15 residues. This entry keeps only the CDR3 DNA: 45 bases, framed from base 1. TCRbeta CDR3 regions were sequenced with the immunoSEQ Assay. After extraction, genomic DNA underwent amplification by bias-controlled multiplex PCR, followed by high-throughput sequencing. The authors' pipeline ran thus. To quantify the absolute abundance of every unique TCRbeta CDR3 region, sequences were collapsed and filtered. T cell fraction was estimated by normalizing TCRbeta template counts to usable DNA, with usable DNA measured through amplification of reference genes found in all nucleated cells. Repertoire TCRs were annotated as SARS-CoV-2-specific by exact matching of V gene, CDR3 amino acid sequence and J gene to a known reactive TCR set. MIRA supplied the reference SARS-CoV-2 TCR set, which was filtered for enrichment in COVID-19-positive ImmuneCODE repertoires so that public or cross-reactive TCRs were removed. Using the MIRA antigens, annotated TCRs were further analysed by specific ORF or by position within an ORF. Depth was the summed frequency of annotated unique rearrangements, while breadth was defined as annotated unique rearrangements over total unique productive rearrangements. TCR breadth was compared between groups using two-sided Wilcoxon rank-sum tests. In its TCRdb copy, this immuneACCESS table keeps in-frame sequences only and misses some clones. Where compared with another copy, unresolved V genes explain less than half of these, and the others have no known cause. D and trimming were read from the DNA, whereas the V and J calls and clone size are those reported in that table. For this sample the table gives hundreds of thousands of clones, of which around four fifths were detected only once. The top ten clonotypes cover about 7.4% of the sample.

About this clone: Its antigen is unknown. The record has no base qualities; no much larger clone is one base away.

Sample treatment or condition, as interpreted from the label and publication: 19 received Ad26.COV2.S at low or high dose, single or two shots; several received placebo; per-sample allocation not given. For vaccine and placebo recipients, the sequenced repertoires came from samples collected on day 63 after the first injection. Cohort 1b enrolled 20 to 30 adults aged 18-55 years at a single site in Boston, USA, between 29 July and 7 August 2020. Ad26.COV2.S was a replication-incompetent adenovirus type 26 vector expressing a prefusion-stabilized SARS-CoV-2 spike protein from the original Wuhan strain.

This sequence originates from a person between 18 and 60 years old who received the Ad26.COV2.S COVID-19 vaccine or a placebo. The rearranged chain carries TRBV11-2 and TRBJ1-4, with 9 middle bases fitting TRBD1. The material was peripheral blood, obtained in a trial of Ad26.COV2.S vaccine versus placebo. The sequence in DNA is TGTGCCAGCAGCCAAACCGGGACAGGGATCGTAAAACTGTTTTTT. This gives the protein CASSQTGTGIVKLFF. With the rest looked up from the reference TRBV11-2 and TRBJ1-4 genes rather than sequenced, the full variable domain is EAGVAQSPRYKIIEKRQSVAFWCNPISGHATLYWYQQILGQGPKLLIQFQNNGVVDDSQLPKDRFSAERLKGVDSTLKIQPAKLEDSAVYLCASSQTGTGIVKLFFGSGTQLSVL.